This TCR beta chain was sequenced during a study of blood T cells in healthy people across ages. Study-level points and caveats: Donors of long life had a larger count of naive CD4+ cells and greater diversity than aged donors.

Every sample yielded at least 6.5 million isolated PBMCs. A second about 6 to 11 cycle PCR used barcoded and J-beta primers. Each cDNA molecule received a tag from a template-switch adaptor that had 12 random nucleotides. TCRdb reprocessed the 5' RACE reads via MiXCR and lists one record per CDR3 protein. This table holds about 970,000 distinct CDR3 sequences, around 54% found once. Concerning this clonotype: Its target is unknown.

The CDR3 is 16 amino acids. CDR1 is MDHEN, CDR2 SYDVKM, per germline. Trimming pared 5 bases from V and 0 bases from J, leaving 17 bases between. V gene TRBV28 combines with J gene TRBJ2-7; D may match TRBD1 or TRBD2 (5 bases each). The clonotype comes from an older woman in good health. The specimen was blood. CDR3 loop: CASSIPRGGGSYEQYF. CDR3 nucleotide sequence: TGTGCCAGCAGTATACCCCGGGGTGGGGGCTCCTACGAGCAGTACTTC.